Below, 3 T cell receptor beta chains from the same sample are listed, as sequenced in a study of CD4+ T cells in melanoma. TCRdb's copy holds only in-frame clones and misses some; the assay was immunoSEQ multiplex PCR. This repertoire shows 9,500 to 13,000 clones, about two thirds found once; its top ten account for 11%. The sequenced sample was cells from a culture (not recorded whether cultured in vitro). These receptor sequences come from a human donor with melanoma.

The sample holds one count of this clone. The rearrangement uses TRBV4-1 and TRBJ1-1; 9 positions match TRBD1. The CDR3 has 15 amino acids. V was clipped by 6 bases and J by 8 bases; unmatched bases: 13. Germline CDR1 is MGHRA and CDR2 is YSYEKL. As DNA, the CDR3 is TGCGCCAGCAGGGACTACCGGGACAGGGCGTACGAAGCTTTCTTT. Protein: CASRDYRDRAYEAFF.

This clone was detected only a few times. The CDR3 spells CASSDGGAMAEAFF. In DNA form, the CDR3 reads TGCGCCAGCAGTGATGGGGGGGCGATGGCTGAAGCTTTCTTT. This chain connects TRBV10-1 to TRBJ1-1, with a weak D call TRBD1 (6 bases). Germline-derived CDR1 and CDR2 are WNHNN and SYGVQD (reference sequence). The CDR3 has 14 residues. With 3 bases removed from V and 6 bases from J, the gap between germline ends came to 14 bases.

The chain links TRBV7-2 to TRBJ1-4, with D unresolved. The germline CDR1 and CDR2 sequences are SGHTA and FQGNSA. The CDR3 is 14 amino acids. V dropped 2 bases and J dropped 1 base, with 5 bases sitting between them. In DNA, the CDR3 is TGTGCCAGCAGCTTATTTGGAACTAATGAAAAACTGTTTTTT. This translates into CASSLFGTNEKLFF.